The TCR beta chain under discussion was sequenced for a study of blood T cells in healthy people across ages (dated by TCRdb to about 2015). Describing the broader study: In model experiments, template switching captured about one uniquely barcoded TCR beta cDNA molecule for every two T cells. The study analyzed two additional independent replicas of 1 million unique cDNA reads from the same blood draw for two donors, one aged 18 to 30 and one aged 80 or older. The donors were divided into four age groups: young (average around 16 years), middle-aged (about 39), aged (under 70) and long-lived (roughly 86). The study measured age-related changes in TCR beta repertoire diversity using deep sequencing normalized with unique cDNA molecular identifiers. To avoid experimental bias, donors of different ages were distributed randomly across sequencing lanes.

The 39 donors, aged about 6 to 100 years, were systemically healthy Caucasian individuals from Russia. Each donor gave around 9.8 milliliters of peripheral blood, collected into EDTA-treated Vacutainer tubes. Ficoll-Paque density-gradient centrifugation was used to isolate PBMCs, with at least 6.5 million obtained per sample. Total RNA, at least 5 micrograms per sample, was extracted from PBMCs with Trizol reagent. For every donor, flow cytometry on a PBMC aliquot measured the percentage of naive CD45RAhigh/CD27high T cells. Libraries were constructed by 5' RACE. The sequencer listed for this sample is Illumina HiSeq 2500. The second PCR ran for roughly 7 to 11 cycles and used a J-beta primer mix along with a sample-barcoded 5' primer. Each TCR beta cDNA molecule received a unique molecular identifier from a template-switch 5' adaptor carrying 12 random nucleotides. Each sample yielded at least 3 million CDR3-containing paired-end reads. The Mint cDNA synthesis kit, primed by a TRBC-specific oligonucleotide, was used to synthesize first-strand cDNA from all RNA. All cDNA was treated with uracil-DNA glycosylase and then went through a first 18-cycle PCR with the universal primers M1SS and BC2_uni_R. On the authors' methods: Each sample was normalized by randomly selecting 1 million high-quality reads, each carrying a distinct molecular identifier. Instead of being binned into consensus sequences, reads with shared molecular identifiers were discarded. MiTCR, set to a Q25 quality threshold and the strictest error-elimination algorithm, was used for CDR3 identification, clonotype clustering and error correction. A nonparametric unseen species model with Euler transformation was used to estimate lower-bound total TCR beta diversity. The raw public data were reprocessed by TCRdb itself: fastp quality trimming at Q25, MiXCR clonotype calling, in-frame beta chains only. Identical CDR3 protein sequences are pooled into one entry, listed with their most common genes and DNA. These V and J calls derive from TCRdb rather than the authors' analysis. Here the sample has 850,000 to 1,300,000 distinct CDR3 sequences; 45% occur a single time. The ten largest make up over 15% of the sample.

From the germline V gene, CDR1 is SQVTM and CDR2 is ANQGSEA. Including the terminal cysteine and phenylalanine, the CDR3 comprises 13 residues. Left in the record is the CDR3 DNA by itself, 39 bases read in frame from the first base. Trimming costs V 5 bases and J 6 bases, and their ends lie 16 bases apart. The paper's findings and limits, for the study overall: Because donor CMV infection status was unknown, age-related changes in expanded clonotypes were potentially confounded. Compared with the aged group, the long-lived group had more naive CD4+ T cells, fewer expanded clones and increased TCR diversity, a pattern suggesting age selection. There was a strong correlation between observed TCR beta diversity and the percentage of naive T cells measured by flow cytometry. Estimates of total diversity from one million sequenced T cells were regarded as lower bounds and underestimates. Bulk unsorted PBMC profiling prevented conclusive comparison of naive and antigen-experienced compartments. Observed TCR beta diversity per million T cells fell roughly linearly with age, and a significant reduction was already apparent by age about 36.

Comment on this clonotype: The antigen this receptor binds is unknown. Base qualities are missing; no much larger clone stands one base away.

This TCR came from a woman aged 60 to 75 in good health. Sequenced sample: blood. This chain is built from TRBV29-1 and TRBJ1-2, and TRBD1 may be the D gene, going by 6 matching bases. The bases are TGCAGCGTTCGGCGACAGGACGGTCATGGCTACACCTTC. It translates as CSVRRQDGHGYTF.